The clone carrying this TCR beta chain appeared a few times. The data were obtained in a study of blood T cells in healthy people across ages. At least 6 million PBMCs were isolated per sample. PCR was performed a second time for roughly 7 to 11 cycles using a sample-barcoded 5' primer and a J-beta primer mix. From the 5' RACE reads, TCRdb called clonotypes with MiXCR, one entry per CDR3 protein. The profile shows roughly 1.5 million distinct CDR3 sequences, approximately 39% of them singletons. The specimen sequenced was blood. This sequence originates from a young woman in good health.

The CDR3, as DNA: TGTGCCAGCAGCACTAGCGGGGGAGGCAATGAGCAGTTCTTC. As protein: CASSTSGGGNEQFF. V is TRBV12-3 or TRBV12-4 and J is TRBJ2-1; 11 positions match TRBD2. This CDR3 is 14 amino acids long. J was trimmed by 6 bases and V by 6 bases; bases with no gene match: 4.